The 10 T cell receptor beta chains given below trace back to one sample, sequenced in a study of blood T cell repertoires in COVID-19. TCRdb keeps only in-frame clones here, not all; method: immunoSEQ multiplex PCR. The sample consists of over 150,000 clones, approximately 82% of them appearing once. The sequencing sample was made of peripheral blood. These receptors originate from a human donor with acute or convalescent COVID-19. The donor label of this sample is uncertain.

The rearrangement links TRBV20-1 to TRBJ2-4; TRBD1 is a possible D gene (5 bases). The CDR3 has 16 residues. The V end lost 3 bases, the J end lost 0 bases, and 15 bases lay between the germline ends. The germline CDR1 and CDR2 sequences are DFQATT and SNEGSKA (reference sequence). The CDR3 loop reads CSASDLGVLAKNIQYF. CDR3 DNA sequence: TGCAGTGCTAGTGATTTAGGGGTACTAGCCAAAAACATTCAGTACTTC.

The chain recombines TRBV25-1 with TRBJ1-1; weak D call: TRBD1 (5 bases). Trimming removed 3 bases from V and 5 bases from J, with 7 bases in between. The CDR3 spans 12 residues. The V gene's germline CDR1 is MGHDK and CDR2 SYGVNS. As DNA, the CDR3 is TGTGCCAGCAGTGATGGGGGGACTGAAGCTTTCTTT. It specifies CASSDGGTEAFF.

The chain joins TRBV6-5 to TRBJ1-5, with TRBD1 matching 7 bases. After removal of 7 bases from V and 2 bases from J, the junction contained 5 bases not matched to a gene. Germline CDR1 is MNHEY and CDR2 is SVGAGI. The CDR3 consists of 14 residues. The CDR3: CASKGQGGNQPQHF. The CDR3 bases are TGTGCCAGCAAGGGTCAGGGGGGCAATCAGCCCCAGCATTTT.

The V gene is TRBV9, the J gene TRBJ1-2; D might be TRBD1 (5 bases). This CDR3 contains 15 residues. V was shortened by 0 bases and J by 1 base, with 10 bases between the two germline ends. The germline V gene has CDR1 SGDLS and CDR2 YYNGEE. As DNA, the CDR3 is TGTGCCAGCAGCGTAGGCCCAGGGCTTAACTATGGCTACACCTTC. Encoded protein: CASSVGPGLNYGYTF.

This clone was counted once. This rearrangement joins TRBV6-5 to TRBJ1-1; D is perhaps TRBD1 (5 bases). The CDR3 totals 14 residues. V shed 9 bases and J shed 4 bases, with 18 bases lying between them. CDR1 is MNHEY, CDR2 SVGAGI, per germline. CDR3 sequence (DNA): TGTGCCAGTGGGAGGTCCGGGGCTGGCACTGAAGCTTTCTTT. It codes for CASGRSGAGTEAFF.

In this sample, this clone turned up a few times. The CDR3 DNA follows: TGTGCCAGCAGTTACTCAGGGCGGGAGGGCCCTAATGAGCAGTACTTC. Translated, it gives CASSYSGREGPNEQYF. The rearrangement uses TRBV6-6 and TRBJ2-7; 9 bases agree with TRBD2. This CDR3 comprises 16 residues. Trimming removed 0 bases from V and 7 bases from J; junction bases left unmatched: 10. Germline assignment: CDR1 MNHNY and CDR2 SVGAGI (reference sequence).

The chain joins TRBV3-1 (or the pseudogene TRBV3-2) to TRBJ1-5, with a possible D match to TRBD1 (6 bases). V was clipped by 1 base and J by 0 bases, with 10 bases between them. CDR1 LGHDT and CDR2 YNNKEL come from the germline V gene (reference sequence). CDR3 length: 16 amino acids. The CDR3: CASSQGGPYSNQPQHF. CDR3 nucleotide sequence: TGTGCCAGCAGCCAAGGGGGGCCTTATAGCAATCAGCCCCAGCATTTT.

The rearrangement joins TRBV30 to TRBJ2-7; a weak D match, TRBD2 (6 bases). The CDR3 consists of 13 residues. V lost 4 bases to trimming and J lost 0 bases, with 10 bases between them. In germline, CDR1 is GTSNPN, CDR2 SVGIG (reference sequence). CDR3 protein: CAWMGLDSYEQYF. The CDR3 bases are TGTGCCTGGATGGGACTGGACTCCTACGAGCAGTACTTC.

The rearrangement links TRBV9 to TRBJ2-3; 10 bases fit TRBD2. This CDR3 has 13 amino acids. V shed 4 bases, J shed 10 bases, and the junction held 6 bases outside the gene matches. Germline CDR1 is SGDLS and CDR2 is YYNGEE. The CDR3 DNA follows: TGTGCCAGCAGCATTGGGACTAGCGAAGCGCAGTATTTT. It is translated as CASSIGTSEAQYF.

The chain employs TRBV30 and TRBJ1-2; 7 positions agree with TRBD1. The CDR3 runs to 15 residues. CDR1 is GTSNPN, CDR2 SVGIG, per germline (reference sequence). The V segment lost 3 bases and the J segment 1 base; nucleotides outside the gene matches: 8. The CDR3 DNA follows: TGTGCCTGGAGCGGCAGGGGGATCGGTAACTATGGCTACACCTTC. Translation gives CAWSGRGIGNYGYTF.